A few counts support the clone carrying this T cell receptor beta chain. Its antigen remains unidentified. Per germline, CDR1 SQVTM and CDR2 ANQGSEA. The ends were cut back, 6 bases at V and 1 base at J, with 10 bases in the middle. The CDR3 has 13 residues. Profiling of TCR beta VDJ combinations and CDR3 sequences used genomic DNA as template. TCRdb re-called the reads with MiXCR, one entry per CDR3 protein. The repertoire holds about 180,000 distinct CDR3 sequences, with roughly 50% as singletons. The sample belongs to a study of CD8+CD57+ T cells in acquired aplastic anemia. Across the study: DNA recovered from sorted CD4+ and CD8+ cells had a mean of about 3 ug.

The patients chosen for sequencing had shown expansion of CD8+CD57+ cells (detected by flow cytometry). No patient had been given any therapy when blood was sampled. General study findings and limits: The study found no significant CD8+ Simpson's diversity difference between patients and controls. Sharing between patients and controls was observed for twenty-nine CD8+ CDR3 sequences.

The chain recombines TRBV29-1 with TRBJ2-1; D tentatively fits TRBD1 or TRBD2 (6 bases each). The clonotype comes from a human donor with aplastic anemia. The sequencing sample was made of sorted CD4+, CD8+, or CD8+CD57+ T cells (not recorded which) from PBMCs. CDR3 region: CSVKGGSYNEQFF. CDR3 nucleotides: TGCAGCGTGAAGGGGGGTTCCTACAATGAGCAGTTCTTC.